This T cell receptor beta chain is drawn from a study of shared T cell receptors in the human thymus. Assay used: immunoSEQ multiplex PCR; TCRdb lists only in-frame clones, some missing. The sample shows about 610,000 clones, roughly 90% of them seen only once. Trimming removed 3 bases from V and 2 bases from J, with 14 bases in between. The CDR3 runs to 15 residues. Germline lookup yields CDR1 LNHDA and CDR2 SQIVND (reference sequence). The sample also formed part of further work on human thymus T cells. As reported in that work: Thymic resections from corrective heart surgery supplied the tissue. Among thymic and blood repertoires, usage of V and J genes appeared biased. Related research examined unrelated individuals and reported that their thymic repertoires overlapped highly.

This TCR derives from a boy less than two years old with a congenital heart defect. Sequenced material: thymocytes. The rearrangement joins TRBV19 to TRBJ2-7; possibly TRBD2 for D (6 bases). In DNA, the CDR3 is TGTGCCAGTAGTATCGAGGTAGCGGAGACCTACGAGCAGTACTTC. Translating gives CASSIEVAETYEQYF. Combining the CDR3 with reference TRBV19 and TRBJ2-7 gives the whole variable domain DGGITQSPKYLFRKEGQNVTLSCEQNLNHDAMYWYRQDPGQGLRLIYYSQIVNDFQKGDIAEGYSVSREKKESFPLTVTSAQKNPTAFYLCASSIEVAETYEQYFGPGTRLTVT.